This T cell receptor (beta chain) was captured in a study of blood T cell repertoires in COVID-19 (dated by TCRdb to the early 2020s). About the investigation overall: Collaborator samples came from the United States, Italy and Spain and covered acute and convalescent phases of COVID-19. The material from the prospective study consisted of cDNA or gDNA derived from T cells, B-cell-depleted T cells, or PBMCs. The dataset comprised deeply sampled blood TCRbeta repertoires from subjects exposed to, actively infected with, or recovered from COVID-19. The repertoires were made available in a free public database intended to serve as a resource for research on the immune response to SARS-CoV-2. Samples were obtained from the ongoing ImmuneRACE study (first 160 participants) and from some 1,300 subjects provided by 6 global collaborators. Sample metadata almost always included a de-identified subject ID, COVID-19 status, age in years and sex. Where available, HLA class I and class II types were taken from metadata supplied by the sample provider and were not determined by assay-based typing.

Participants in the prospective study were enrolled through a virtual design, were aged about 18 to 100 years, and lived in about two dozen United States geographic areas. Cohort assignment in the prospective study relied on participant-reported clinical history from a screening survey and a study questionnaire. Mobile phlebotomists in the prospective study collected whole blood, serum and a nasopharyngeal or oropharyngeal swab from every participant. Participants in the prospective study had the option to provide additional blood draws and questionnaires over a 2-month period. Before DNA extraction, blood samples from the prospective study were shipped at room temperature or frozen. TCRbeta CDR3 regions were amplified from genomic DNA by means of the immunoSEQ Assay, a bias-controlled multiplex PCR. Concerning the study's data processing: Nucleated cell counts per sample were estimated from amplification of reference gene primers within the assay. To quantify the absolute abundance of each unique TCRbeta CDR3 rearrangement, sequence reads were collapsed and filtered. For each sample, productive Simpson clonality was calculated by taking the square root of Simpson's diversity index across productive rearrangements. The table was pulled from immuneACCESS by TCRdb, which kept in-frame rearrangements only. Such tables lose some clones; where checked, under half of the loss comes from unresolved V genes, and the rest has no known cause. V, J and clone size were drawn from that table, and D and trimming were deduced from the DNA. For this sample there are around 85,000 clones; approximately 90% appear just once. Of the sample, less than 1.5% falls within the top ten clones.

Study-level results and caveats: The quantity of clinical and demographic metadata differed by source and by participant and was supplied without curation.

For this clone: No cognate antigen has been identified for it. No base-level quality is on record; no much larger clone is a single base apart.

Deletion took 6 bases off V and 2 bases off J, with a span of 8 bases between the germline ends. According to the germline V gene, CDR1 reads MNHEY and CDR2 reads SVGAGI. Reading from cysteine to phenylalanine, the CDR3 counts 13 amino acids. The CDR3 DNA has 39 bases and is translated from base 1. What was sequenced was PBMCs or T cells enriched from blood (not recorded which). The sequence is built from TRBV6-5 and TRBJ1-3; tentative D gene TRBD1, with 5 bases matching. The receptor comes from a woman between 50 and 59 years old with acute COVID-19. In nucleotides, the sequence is TGTGCCAGCAGGACAGACACTGGAAACACCATATATTTT. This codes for CASRTDTGNTIYF.